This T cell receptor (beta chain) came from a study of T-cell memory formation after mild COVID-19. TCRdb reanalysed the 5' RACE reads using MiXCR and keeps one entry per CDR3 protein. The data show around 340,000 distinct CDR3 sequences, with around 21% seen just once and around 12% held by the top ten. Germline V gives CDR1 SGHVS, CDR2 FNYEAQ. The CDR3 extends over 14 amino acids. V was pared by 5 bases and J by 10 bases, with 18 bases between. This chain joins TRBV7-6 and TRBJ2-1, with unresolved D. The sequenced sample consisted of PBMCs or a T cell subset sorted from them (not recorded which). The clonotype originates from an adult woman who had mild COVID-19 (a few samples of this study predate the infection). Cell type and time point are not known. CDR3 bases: TGTGCCAGCAGCCGCCTAAGGTCAATGGGCGAGCAGTTCTTC. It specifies CASSRLRSMGEQFF.